The present TCR beta chain was sequenced within a study of T cell changes during pregnancy in multiple sclerosis. Sequencing was performed with immunoSEQ multiplex PCR; in TCRdb, only in-frame clones are kept and a portion is missing. The table has approximately 60,000 clones, over 75% seen once. The length of the CDR3 is 14 residues. The germline V gene encodes CDR1 GTSNPN and CDR2 SVGIG (reference sequence). The ends lost 1 base at V and 4 bases at J; junction bases unmatched: 3. The source of this sequence is a female donor with multiple sclerosis, enrolled in a pregnancy study. V gene TRBV30 combines with J gene TRBJ2-2; 7 nucleotides align to TRBD1. This specimen was peripheral blood, taken before pregnancy. CDR3 sequence reads: CAWSGQGGTGELFF. CDR3 DNA sequence: TGTGCCTGGAGTGGACAGGGCGGCACCGGGGAGCTGTTTTTT.